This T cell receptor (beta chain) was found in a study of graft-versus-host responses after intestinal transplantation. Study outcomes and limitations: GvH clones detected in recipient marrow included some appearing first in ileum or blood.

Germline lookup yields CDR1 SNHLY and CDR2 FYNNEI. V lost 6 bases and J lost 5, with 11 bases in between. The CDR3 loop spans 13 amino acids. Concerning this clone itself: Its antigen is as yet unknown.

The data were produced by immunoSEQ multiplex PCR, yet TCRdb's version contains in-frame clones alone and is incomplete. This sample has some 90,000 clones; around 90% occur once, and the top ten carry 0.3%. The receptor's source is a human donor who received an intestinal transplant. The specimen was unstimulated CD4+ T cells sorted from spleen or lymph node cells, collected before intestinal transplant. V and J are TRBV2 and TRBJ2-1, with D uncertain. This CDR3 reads CASRKGPNNEQFF. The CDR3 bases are TGTGCCAGCAGAAAAGGGCCCAACAATGAGCAGTTCTTC.